This passage covers 7 T cell receptor beta chains from one sample sequenced in a study of CD8 T cells in Susac syndrome. RNA amounts of about 0.45 to 1 ug underwent reverse transcription with random hexamers. MiXCR was run by TCRdb on the immunoSEQ multiplex PCR reads, yielding one entry per CDR3 protein. The sample lists over 200,000 distinct CDR3 sequences, approximately 95% occurring once. Sequenced sample: CD4+ T cells from PBMCs. The receptor source for this set is a human donor with multiple sclerosis.

The rearrangement uses TRBV5-1 and TRBJ1-4, with D unclear. Germline V gene data show CDR1 as SGHRS and CDR2 as YFSETQ. The CDR3 consists of 14 residues. Trimming left V 0 bases short and J 3 bases short, with 6 bases between. CDR3 bases: TGCGCCAGCAGCTTGGGGGGTCCTAATGAAAAACTGTTTTTT. Protein: CASSLGGPNEKLFF.

This clonotype has just a few counts. This chain's CDR3 is CASSPRGSYNEQFF. CDR3 DNA sequence: TGTGCCAGCTCCCCTAGGGGTTCCTACAATGAGCAGTTCTTC. This chain uses TRBV18 with TRBJ2-1, with D perhaps matching TRBD1 (5 bases). The CDR3 covers 14 residues. Trimming pared 6 bases from V and 1 base from J, leaving 10 bases between. CDR1 is KGHSH, CDR2 LQKENI, per germline.

This chain connects TRBV3-1 to TRBJ2-7; unclear D gene. This CDR3 has 14 residues. The ends were cut back, 0 bases at V and 7 bases at J, with 13 bases in the middle. CDR1 LGHDT and CDR2 YNNKEL come from the germline V gene (reference sequence). CDR3 loop: CASSQDLAEREQYF. The DNA of the CDR3 is TGTGCCAGCAGCCAAGATCTGGCAGAGAGGGAGCAGTACTTC.

The V call is TRBV18, the J call TRBJ1-5, with D tentatively TRBD1 (5 bases). CDR3 length: 13 amino acids. Germline loops: CDR1 KGHSH, CDR2 LQKENI. V was pared by 2 bases and J by 5 bases, with 7 bases between. CDR3 nucleotide sequence: TGTGCCAGCTCACCAGGGGGGGATCAGCCCCAGCATTTT. It specifies CASSPGGDQPQHF.

The rearrangement uses TRBV7-8 and TRBJ2-3; D is possibly TRBD2 (5 bases). Germline assignment: CDR1 SGHVS and CDR2 FQNEAQ. V dropped 1 base and J dropped 2 bases, with 7 bases sitting between them. The CDR3 is 14 residues long. CDR3 nucleotides: TGTGCCAGCAGCTTAGTTGACTACACAGATACGCAGTATTTT. Amino acid sequence: CASSLVDYTDTQYF.

This rearrangement joins TRBV5-4 to TRBJ2-3; the D is unclear. CDR3 length: 13 residues. V was pared by 0 bases and J by 2 bases, with 4 bases between. Germline V gene lookup returns CDR1 SGHNT and CDR2 YYREEE (reference sequence). CDR3 loop: CASSLEYTDTQYF. DNA for the CDR3: TGTGCCAGCAGCTTGGAATACACAGATACGCAGTATTTT.

The J gene is TRBJ1-2, the V gene TRBV30; D gene uncertain. Trimming removed 7 bases at V and 2 bases at J, with 2 bases between. This CDR3 has 9 amino acids. CDR1 and CDR2 (germline): GTSNPN, SVGIG (reference sequence). The CDR3 region has the DNA TGTGCCTTAAACTATGGCTACACCTTC. It is translated as CALNYGYTF.